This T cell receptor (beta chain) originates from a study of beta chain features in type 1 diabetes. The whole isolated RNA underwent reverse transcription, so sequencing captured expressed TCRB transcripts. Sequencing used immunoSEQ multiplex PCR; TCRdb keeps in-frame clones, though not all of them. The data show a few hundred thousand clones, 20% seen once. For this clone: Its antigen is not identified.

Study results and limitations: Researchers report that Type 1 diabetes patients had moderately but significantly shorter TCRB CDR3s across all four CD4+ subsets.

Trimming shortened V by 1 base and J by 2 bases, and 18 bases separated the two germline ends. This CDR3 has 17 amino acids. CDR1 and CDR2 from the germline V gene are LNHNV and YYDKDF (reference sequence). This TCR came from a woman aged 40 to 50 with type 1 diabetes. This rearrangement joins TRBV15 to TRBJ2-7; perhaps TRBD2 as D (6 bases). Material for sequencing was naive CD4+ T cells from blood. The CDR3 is CATSRVSGTHRAYEQYF. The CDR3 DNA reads TGTGCCACCAGCAGAGTCTCCGGGACTCATCGGGCCTACGAGCAGTACTTC. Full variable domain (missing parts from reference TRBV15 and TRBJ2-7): DAMVIQNPRYQVTQFGKPVTLSCSQTLNHNVMYWYQQKSSQAPKLLFHYYDKDFNNEADTPDNFQSRRPNTSFCFLDIRSPGLGDTAMYLCATSRVSGTHRAYEQYFGPGTRLTVT.